The following is a T cell receptor (beta chain) sequence with its context. The source of the sample is a study of T cells after yellow fever vaccination. V gave up 7 bases and J gave up 1 base, with 18 bases separating them. This CDR3 is 15 amino acids long. Germline V gene sequence: CDR1 SGHRS, CDR2 YFSETQ. TCRdb passed the 5' RACE reads through MiXCR, listing each CDR3 protein once. The data contain hundreds of thousands of distinct CDR3 sequences, roughly an eighth of them singletons. The rearrangement joins TRBV5-1 to TRBJ2-7, with D possibly TRBD1 on 6 matching bases. The sample was PBMCs, taken on the day of the yellow fever booster vaccination. This receptor was taken from a man aged 25-40 years who received the YFV17D yellow fever vaccine. CDR3 residues: CASCTTPTGSYEQYF. CDR3 nucleotide sequence: TGCGCCAGCTGCACTACCCCGACAGGATCCTACGAGCAGTACTTC.